This T cell receptor (beta chain) stems from a study of blood T cell repertoires in COVID-19. Study-wide background: Samples came from the United States, Italy and Spain, spanning acute and convalescent COVID-19. T cells, B-cell-depleted T cells, or PBMCs provided the cDNA or gDNA that served as material.

Trimming left V 5 bases short and J 6 bases short, with 16 bases between. The CDR3 runs to 15 residues. CDR1 LNHDA and CDR2 SQIVND come from the germline V gene (reference sequence). Original data processing: Amplification from reference gene primers served as the basis for estimated nucleated cell counts. Profiled with immunoSEQ multiplex PCR; TCRdb holds only in-frame clones, not every one. V and J calls plus clone size are reproduced from that table; the DNA served to infer D and trimming. The sample shows roughly 200,000 clones, about 85% of them seen only once. Sequences were obtained from peripheral blood. The chain has TRBV19 and TRBJ1-4; D might be TRBD1 (6 bases). The clonotype comes from a woman aged 25 to 45 with active or convalescent COVID-19. This chain's CDR3 is CASSSTGILYEKLFF. DNA for the CDR3: TGTGCCAGTAGTTCCACAGGGATCCTCTATGAAAAACTGTTTTTT.